This T cell receptor (beta chain) is from a study of cytomegalovirus exposure and HLA in healthy donors. Study results and caveats: Some TCR beta chains (roughly 160 of them) were listed as cytomegalovirus-associated. In a later analysis, V- and J-gene trimming of beta chains associated with a DCLRE1C missense variant, replicated independently. For presence/absence analyses, sequencing depth was assumed to be roughly uniform across donors.

A word on this clone: What it binds is not known.

Unrecorded immune exposure was likely among donors, who were nominally healthy when sampled. PCR was performed using 60 Vbeta and 13 Jbeta primers. Libraries were prepared by immunoSEQ multiplex PCR; TCRdb keeps only in-frame clonotypes and omits some of them. The sample lists under 85,000 clones; about 63% were seen once. The CDR3 consists of 13 residues. Germline CDR1 reads LNHDA; CDR2 reads SQIVND (reference sequence). The V and J ends lost 7 bases and 1 base, in that order; junction bases with no gene match: 3. The clonotype originates from a middle-aged man in good health and CMV-seropositive. The sequencing sample was made of PBMCs. This chain uses TRBV19 with TRBJ2-5, with 7 bases lining up with TRBD2. The CDR3 DNA is TGTGCCAGTAATACGGGGGGCCAAGAGACCCAGTACTTC. Translation: CASNTGGQETQYF.